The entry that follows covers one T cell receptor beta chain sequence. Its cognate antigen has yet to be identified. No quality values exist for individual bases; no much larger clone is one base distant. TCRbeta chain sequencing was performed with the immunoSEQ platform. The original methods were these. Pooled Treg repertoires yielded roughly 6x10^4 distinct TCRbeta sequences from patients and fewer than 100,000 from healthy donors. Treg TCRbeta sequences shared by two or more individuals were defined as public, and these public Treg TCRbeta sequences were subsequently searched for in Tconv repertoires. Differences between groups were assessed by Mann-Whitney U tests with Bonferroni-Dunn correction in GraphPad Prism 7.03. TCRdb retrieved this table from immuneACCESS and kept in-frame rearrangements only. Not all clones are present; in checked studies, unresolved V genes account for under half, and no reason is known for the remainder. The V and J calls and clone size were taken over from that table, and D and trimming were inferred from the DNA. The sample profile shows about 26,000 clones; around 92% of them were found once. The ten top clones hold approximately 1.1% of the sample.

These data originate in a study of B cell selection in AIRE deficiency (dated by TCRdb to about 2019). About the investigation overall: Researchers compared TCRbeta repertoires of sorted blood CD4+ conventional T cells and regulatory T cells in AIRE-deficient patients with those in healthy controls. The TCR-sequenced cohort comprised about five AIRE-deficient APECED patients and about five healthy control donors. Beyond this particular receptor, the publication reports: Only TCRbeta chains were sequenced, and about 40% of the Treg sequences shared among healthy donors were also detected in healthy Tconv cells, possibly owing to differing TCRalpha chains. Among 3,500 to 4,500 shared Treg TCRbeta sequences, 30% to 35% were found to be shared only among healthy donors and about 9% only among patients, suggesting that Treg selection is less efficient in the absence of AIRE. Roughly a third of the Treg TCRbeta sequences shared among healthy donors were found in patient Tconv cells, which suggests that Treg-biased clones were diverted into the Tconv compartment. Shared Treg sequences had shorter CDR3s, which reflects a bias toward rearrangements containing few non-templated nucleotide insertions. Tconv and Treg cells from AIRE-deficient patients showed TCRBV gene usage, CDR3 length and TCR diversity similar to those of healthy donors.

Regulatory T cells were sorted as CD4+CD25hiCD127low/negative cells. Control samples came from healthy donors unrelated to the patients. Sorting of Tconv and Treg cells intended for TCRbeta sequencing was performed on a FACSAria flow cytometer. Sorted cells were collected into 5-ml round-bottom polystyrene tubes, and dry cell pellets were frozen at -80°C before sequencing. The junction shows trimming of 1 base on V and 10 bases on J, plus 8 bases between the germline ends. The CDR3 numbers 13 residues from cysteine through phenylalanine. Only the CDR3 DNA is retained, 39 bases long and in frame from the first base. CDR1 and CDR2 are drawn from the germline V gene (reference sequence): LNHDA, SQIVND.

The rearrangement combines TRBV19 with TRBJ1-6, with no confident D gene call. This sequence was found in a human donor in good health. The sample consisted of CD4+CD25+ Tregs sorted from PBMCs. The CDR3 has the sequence CASSIGGSSPLHF. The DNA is TGTGCCAGTAGTATAGGCGGCAGCTCACCCCTCCACTTT.